Below are 20 T cell receptor beta chains sequenced from a single sample in a study of blood T cells in healthy people across ages. The use of a sample-barcoded 5' primer and a J-beta primer mix characterized a second PCR of roughly 6 to 11 cycles. From the 5' RACE reads, TCRdb called clonotypes with MiXCR, one entry per CDR3 protein. The sample yields 1.5 million to 2 million distinct CDR3 sequences, approximately 39% seen once. The material sequenced was blood. These receptors all stem from a human donor in good health.

As concerns this clonotype: One end of the junction does not line up with germline, which may come from a read error. This chain links TRBV29-1 with TRBJ1-2; D is uncertain. This CDR3 has 13 residues. Looked up from germline, CDR1 is SQVTM and CDR2 is ANQGSEA. CDR3 amino acids: CGVEDGPTNGYTF. Here the CDR3 DNA reads TGCGGCGTTGAGGACGGGCCGACTAATGGCTACACCTTC.

The rearrangement links TRBV20-1 to TRBJ2-1; TRBD2 agrees at 9 bases. With 1 base clipped from V and 0 bases from J, the junction kept 7 bases outside the gene matches. Germline loops: CDR1 DFQATT, CDR2 SNEGSKA (reference sequence). The CDR3 has 17 amino acids. CDR3: CSARVRGSGGSYNEQFF. CDR3 sequence (DNA): TGCAGTGCTAGAGTGCGAGGTAGCGGGGGCTCCTACAATGAGCAGTTCTTC.

The chain is built from TRBV2 and TRBJ2-5, with 7 nucleotides matching TRBD1. The CDR3 length is 14 residues. Germline CDR1 reads SNHLY; CDR2 reads FYNNEI. Trimming at V came to 7 bases and at J to 1 base, leaving 6 bases not matched to a gene. CDR3 sequence reads: CASTVRTGQETQYF. CDR3 DNA: TGTGCCAGCACTGTAAGGACAGGCCAAGAGACCCAGTACTTC.

This clonotype has more than one count but fewer than ten. The chain combines TRBV20-1 with TRBJ2-3, with a tentative D call TRBD2 (6 bases). The CDR3 extends over 12 amino acids. V was pared by 5 bases and J by 5 bases, with 11 bases between. From germline, CDR1 is DFQATT and CDR2 SNEGSKA (reference sequence). Here the CDR3 DNA reads TGCAGTGCTCTATCCGGGGGAGATACGCAGTATTTT. Amino acid sequence: CSALSGGDTQYF.

The J gene is TRBJ2-4, the V gene TRBV2; TRBD2 is a possible D gene (6 bases). The last part of the DNA fits TRBJ2-7 better; the J call may be wrong. Germline loops: CDR1 SNHLY, CDR2 FYNNEI. The CDR3 is made up of 14 amino acids. The CDR3: CASSDFGREDEQYF. The CDR3, as DNA: TGTGCCAGCAGTGATTTTGGCAGGGAGGACGAGCAGTACTTC.

This clonotype was detected only a few times. CDR3: CASRPAVSLDTEAFF. CDR3 DNA sequence: TGTGCCAGCAGACCAGCGGTTAGTTTGGACACTGAAGCTTTCTTT. The chain links TRBV28 to TRBJ1-1; D is unclear. The ends were cut back, 6 bases at V and 3 bases at J, with 17 bases in the middle. The length of the CDR3 is 15 residues. Germline V gene sequence: CDR1 MDHEN, CDR2 SYDVKM.

This clonotype appeared a few times. The rearrangement links TRBV29-1 to TRBJ1-2; tentative D call: TRBD1 (6 bases). The CDR3 loop spans 12 amino acids. The V and J ends lost 6 bases and 4 bases respectively, with 12 bases between them. CDR1 is SQVTM and CDR2 is ANQGSEA in the germline V gene. This chain's CDR3 is CSVQDSRYGYTF. The CDR3 coding sequence is TGCAGCGTCCAGGACAGTCGCTATGGCTACACCTTC.

This clonotype has just a few counts. V is TRBV13 and J is TRBJ2-7; D might be TRBD1 (5 bases). The germline gives CDR1 PRHDT, CDR2 FYEKMQ (reference sequence). Deletions cut 1 base from V and 1 base from J, with 11 bases between. The CDR3 loop spans 15 amino acids. The CDR3 sequence is CASSLVYDSSYEQYF. As DNA, the CDR3 is TGTGCCAGCAGCTTAGTATACGACAGTTCCTACGAGCAGTACTTC. The entire variable domain, with the rest obtained from reference TRBV13 and TRBJ2-7, is as follows: AAGVIQSPRHLIKEKRETATLKCYPIPRHDTVYWYQQGPGQDPQFLISFYEKMQSDKGSIPDRFSAQQFSDYHSELNMSSLELGDSALYFCASSLVYDSSYEQYFGPGTRLTVT.

The chain employs TRBV10-3 and TRBJ2-1, with D uncertain. The CDR3 spans 15 residues. In germline, CDR1 is ENHRY, CDR2 SYGVKD. Trimming cost V 2 bases and J 7 bases, with 15 bases left between them. CDR3 protein: CAISETAGVANEQFF. For the CDR3, the DNA is TGTGCCATCAGTGAGACTGCCGGAGTAGCTAATGAGCAGTTCTTC.

This clonotype was observed a handful of times. The chain is built from TRBV7-8 and TRBJ2-5; no firm D call. V dropped 1 base and J dropped 10 bases, with 22 bases sitting between them. The CDR3 extends over 16 amino acids. The germline gives CDR1 SGHVS, CDR2 FQNEAQ. In DNA form, the CDR3 reads TGTGCCAGCAGCTTAGGTTTTGGCCTACCAGTGAGAAGCCAGTACTTC. Translated: CASSLGFGLPVRSQYF.

This clonotype has only one observation. Given a much more abundant clone one base away, this may be a read error. The chain carries TRBV7-2 and TRBJ2-1; 9 nucleotides line up with TRBD2. CDR1 and CDR2 from the germline V gene are SGHTA and FQGNSA. Losses at the gene ends were 2 bases for V and 1 base for J; bases not matched to a gene: 3. There are 16 residues in the CDR3. CDR3 residues: CASSLLSGGSYNEQFF. CDR3 DNA sequence: TGTGCCAGCAGCTTACTTAGCGGGGGATCCTACAATGAGCAGTTCTTC.

The chain combines TRBV9 with TRBJ2-5; D unclear. Trimming took 0 bases from V and 5 from J, leaving 8 bases between them. Germline-derived CDR1 and CDR2 are SGDLS and YYNGEE. The CDR3 consists of 13 residues. The CDR3 loop reads CASSVGIDETQYF. Written as DNA, the CDR3 is TGTGCCAGCAGCGTAGGGATAGACGAGACCCAGTACTTC.

This clonotype was detected only a few times. This chain joins TRBV6-1 and TRBJ2-7; 8 bases agree with TRBD2. CDR1 is MNHNS and CDR2 is SASEGT in the germline V gene. The CDR3 runs 15 residues. After removal of 3 bases from V and 3 bases from J, the junction contained 7 bases not matched to a gene. The CDR3 reads CASSEVLAGYYEQYF. In DNA form, the CDR3 reads TGTGCCAGCAGTGAGGTTTTAGCGGGGTACTACGAGCAGTACTTC.

The chain uses TRBV7-3 and TRBJ2-2; the match to TRBD2 covers 12 bases. CDR3 size: 18 residues. V shed 5 bases, J shed 5 bases, and the junction held 12 bases outside the gene matches. Germline CDR1 SGHTA, CDR2 FQGTGA. CDR3 amino acids: CASSLAPTSGGSTGELFF. The DNA of the CDR3 is TGTGCCAGCAGCCTCGCCCCTACTAGCGGGGGGTCTACCGGGGAGCTGTTTTTT.

Remarks on this clonotype: At one of its ends the junction is not consistent with the germline gene, which may arise from a read error. The chain recombines TRBV2 with TRBJ1-2; D remains unclear. Per the germline V gene, CDR1 is SNHLY and CDR2 is FYNNEI. This CDR3 spans 15 amino acids. In nucleotides, the CDR3 is TGTGACAGCAGTGAAGCGCTCCCAGGATCCTATGGCTACACCTTC. It yields the protein CDSSEALPGSYGYTF. Full variable domain (rest looked up from reference TRBV2 and TRBJ1-2): EPEVTQTPSHQVTQMGQEVILRCVPISNHLYFYWYRQILGQKVEFLVSFYNNEISEKSEIFDDQFSVERPDGSNFTLKIRSTKLEDSAMYFCDSSEALPGSYGYTFGSGTRLTVV.

Of note for this clonotype: The junction departs from germline at one end; a sequencing error may be responsible. The chain couples TRBV5-1 to TRBJ2-5, with no clear D. Looked up from germline, CDR1 is SGHRS and CDR2 is YFSETQ. CDR3 length: 13 amino acids. CDR3 amino acids: CASSSNSEETQYF. The CDR3 DNA reads TGCGCCAGTAGCTCGAACAGTGAAGAGACCCAGTACTTC.

The chain is built from TRBV21-1 and TRBJ1-2; the DNA was not used to check the table's D call, TRBD1. TRBV21-1 is a pseudogene locus. CDR3 size: 15 residues. The CDR3 DNA is TGTGCCAGCAGCAAAACGATTAGGGGGGCCTATGGCTACACCTTC. This codes for CASSKTIRGAYGYTF.

The V and J genes are TRBV6-5 and TRBJ1-4, with TRBD1 matching 9 bases. This CDR3 spans 15 amino acids. The germline CDR1 and CDR2 sequences are MNHEY and SVGAGI. Trimming cost V 5 bases and J 7 bases; bases outside gene matches: 8. Here the CDR3 reads CASSLTGGAGEKLFF. As DNA, the CDR3 is TGTGCCAGCAGTCTTACAGGGGGCGCGGGTGAAAAACTGTTTTTT.

Of note for this clonotype: A junction boundary mismatches the germline segment, possibly from a read error. The chain uses TRBV4-2 and TRBJ1-1; D gene uncertain. Germline CDR1 reads LGHNA; CDR2 reads YNFKEQ. There are 12 residues in the CDR3. Here the CDR3 DNA reads TGTGCCAACAGCCAAGTCTTCGGGGAAGCTTTCTTT. It codes for CANSQVFGEAFF.

This clonotype was detected only a few times. The rearrangement uses TRBV20-1 and TRBJ2-7; D gene unclear. Germline assignment: CDR1 DFQATT and CDR2 SNEGSKA (reference sequence). V lost 6 bases, J lost 5 bases, and 14 bases lay in between. The CDR3 consists of 12 residues. In nucleotides, the CDR3 is TGCAGTGCGACCCGGAACAGCCACGAGCAGTACTTC. Amino acids: CSATRNSHEQYF.